The 10 T cell receptor beta chains in this list originate from one sample, sequenced in a study of blood T cells in healthy people across ages. Through a sample-barcoded 5' primer and a J-beta primer mix, a second PCR was run for roughly 7 to 12 cycles. TCRdb redid the calling of the 5' RACE reads with MiXCR, one entry per CDR3 protein. This table has roughly 930,000 distinct CDR3 sequences, roughly 43% appearing once. Material: blood. Receptor source: a man aged 25-45 years in good health.

This clonotype was seen a handful of times. The V gene is TRBV7-9, the J gene TRBJ2-7; D may be TRBD2 (6 bases). Near its end, the DNA agrees better with TRBJ2-5, so the J call may be wrong. CDR1 is SEHNR and CDR2 is FQNEAQ in the germline V gene (reference sequence). The CDR3 covers 17 residues. The CDR3, as DNA: TGTGCCAGCAGCTTATCCCCTTTTTCGGGGGAGGTAGAGACCCAGTACTTC. This encodes CASSLSPFSGEVETQYF.

This chain joins TRBV28 and TRBJ2-7; D uncertain. The germline V and J ends were trimmed by 5 bases and 5 bases, with 10 bases remaining between them. CDR1 MDHEN and CDR2 SYDVKM come from the germline V gene. This CDR3 is built from 12 residues. The CDR3 sequence: CASSLLRDEQYF. As DNA, the CDR3 is TGTGCCAGCAGTCTCCTCCGGGACGAGCAGTACTTC.

The rearrangement links TRBV2 to TRBJ2-3; possible D gene TRBD2, 5 bases. V lost 1 base and J 6 bases, leaving 8 bases between the germline ends. CDR1 and CDR2 (germline): SNHLY, FYNNEI. The CDR3 consists of 13 residues. Written as DNA, the CDR3 is TGTGCCAGCAGTGAAGGAGGGTTTGATACGCAGTATTTT. This translates into CASSEGGFDTQYF.

The chain uses TRBV29-1 and TRBJ2-3, with TRBD2 matching over 7 bases. CDR3 size: 16 residues. From germline, CDR1 is SQVTM and CDR2 ANQGSEA. The V segment lost 0 bases and the J segment 2 bases; nucleotides outside the gene matches: 8. The CDR3 loop reads CSVEDLVGGFTDTQYF. The CDR3 DNA sequence: TGCAGCGTTGAAGATCTTGTCGGGGGGTTCACAGATACGCAGTATTTT.

Comments on this clonotype: The junction departs from germline at one end; a sequencing error may be responsible. The chain links TRBV7-2 to TRBJ2-1; D is possibly TRBD1 (8 bases). The V gene's germline CDR1 is SGHTA and CDR2 FQGNSA. The CDR3 is made up of 15 amino acids. The CDR3: CVSSAQGGDYNEQFF. CDR3 coding DNA: TGTGTCAGCAGCGCACAGGGGGGGGATTACAATGAGCAGTTCTTC. Based on the CDR3 plus reference TRBV7-2 and TRBJ2-1, the full variable domain is GAGVSQSPSNKVTEKGKDVELRCDPISGHTALYWYRQSLGQGLEFLIYFQGNSAPDKSGLPSDRFSAERTGGSVSTLTIQRTQQEDSAVYLCVSSAQGGDYNEQFFGPGTRLTVL.

CDR3 coding DNA: TGCAGTGCTAGACTCCGCCTTATAGGGGGAGAGACCCAGTACTTC. Protein sequence: CSARLRLIGGETQYF. The gene calls are TRBV20-1 and TRBJ2-5; weak D call: TRBD1 (6 bases). Germline CDR1 DFQATT, CDR2 SNEGSKA (reference sequence). Trimming pared 2 bases from V and 4 bases from J, leaving 17 bases between. The CDR3 totals 15 residues.

The chain combines TRBV14 with TRBJ2-7; D not resolved. V gave up 10 bases and J gave up 2 bases, with 9 bases separating them. This CDR3 spans 11 amino acids. CDR1 is SGHDN and CDR2 is FVKESK in the germline V gene. DNA for the CDR3: TGTGCCACTACGGATACCTACGAGCAGTACTTC. It codes for CATTDTYEQYF.

This rearrangement joins TRBV28 to TRBJ2-3; D could derive from TRBD1 or TRBD2 (5 bases each). Germline CDR1 and CDR2: MDHEN and SYDVKM. This CDR3 is 17 amino acids long. Trimming took 2 bases from V and 6 from J, leaving 21 bases between them. The CDR3 DNA follows: TGTGCCAGCAGTTTAGTCGCAGGGAGAGTTTACGGGGATACGCAGTATTTT. Encoded protein: CASSLVAGRVYGDTQYF.

V usage is TRBV7-6 and J usage is TRBJ2-6, with D tentatively TRBD1 (6 bases). The CDR3 loop spans 17 amino acids. V dropped 4 bases and J dropped 3 bases, with 16 bases sitting between them. The V gene's germline CDR1 is SGHVS and CDR2 FNYEAQ. The CDR3 sequence is CASSSGQRQVGANVLTF. The CDR3 region has the DNA TGTGCCAGCAGCTCGGGACAACGGCAGGTTGGGGCCAACGTCCTGACTTTC.

The CDR3 nucleotides read TGTGCCAGCAGTTACTCGACTAGCGGGGATAGCACAGATACGCAGTATTTT. Amino acids: CASSYSTSGDSTDTQYF. The rearrangement links TRBV6-2 or TRBV6-3 to TRBJ2-3; 11 nucleotides agree with TRBD2. Germline CDR1 is MNHEY and CDR2 is SVGEGT. The CDR3 consists of 17 residues. V lost 0 bases to trimming and J lost 0 bases; unmatched junction nucleotides: 2.